The 3 T cell receptor beta chains below were found in one sample sequenced in a study of cytomegalovirus exposure and HLA in healthy donors. With 60 Vbeta and 13 Jbeta primers, the PCR was carried out. Sequencing used immunoSEQ multiplex PCR; TCRdb keeps in-frame clones, though not all of them. This table has around 150,000 clones, nearly 80% appearing once. Sequencing was carried out using PBMCs. Receptor source: a man aged 45-60 years in good health and CMV-seropositive.

This clone appeared once. The chain employs TRBV9 and TRBJ2-5, with 8 bases lining up with TRBD2. Trimming removed 0 bases from V and 0 bases from J; junction bases left unmatched: 4. The CDR3 is 16 residues long. CDR1 and CDR2 from the germline V gene are SGDLS and YYNGEE. The CDR3 protein is CASSVGGGGHQETQYF. CDR3 coding DNA: TGTGCCAGCAGCGTAGGTGGCGGGGGGCACCAAGAGACCCAGTACTTC.

The CDR3 here is CASRKGVASTDTQYF. The CDR3 bases are TGTGCCAGCAGAAAGGGGGTAGCTAGCACAGATACGCAGTATTTT. The V and J genes are TRBV2 and TRBJ2-3; D is possibly TRBD1 (6 bases). Trimming took off 6 bases at V and 0 bases at J, with 13 bases between the two ends. Per the germline V gene, CDR1 is SNHLY and CDR2 is FYNNEI. CDR3 size: 15 residues.

This chain links TRBV2 with TRBJ1-2, with a weak D call TRBD1 (5 bases). Germline V gene data show CDR1 as SNHLY and CDR2 as FYNNEI. V lost 6 bases, J lost 4 bases, and 12 bases lay in between. The CDR3 extends over 13 amino acids. The CDR3 DNA is TGTGCCAGCAGGGAGGGGCGAGGCTATGGCTACACCTTC. This encodes CASREGRGYGYTF.